This TCR beta chain was sequenced for a study of T cell changes during pregnancy in multiple sclerosis. This table comes from immunoSEQ multiplex PCR, and its TCRdb copy is limited to in-frame clones, with some not included. The sample has 100,000 or so clones; more than 80% are singletons. The V gene end was trimmed by 1 base and the J gene end by 2 bases; junction bases not matched to a gene: 10. CDR1 is SGHRS, CDR2 YFSETQ, per germline. There are 17 residues in the CDR3. Sample: peripheral blood, taken in the second trimester of pregnancy. The sequence came from a female donor with multiple sclerosis, enrolled in a pregnancy study. The chain uses TRBV5-1 and TRBJ2-7, with TRBD1 identical over 9 bases. The CDR3 nucleotides are TGCGCCAGCAGCTTGCGATCCGGGACAGGGCAACCCTACGAGCAGTACTTC. As protein: CASSLRSGTGQPYEQYF.